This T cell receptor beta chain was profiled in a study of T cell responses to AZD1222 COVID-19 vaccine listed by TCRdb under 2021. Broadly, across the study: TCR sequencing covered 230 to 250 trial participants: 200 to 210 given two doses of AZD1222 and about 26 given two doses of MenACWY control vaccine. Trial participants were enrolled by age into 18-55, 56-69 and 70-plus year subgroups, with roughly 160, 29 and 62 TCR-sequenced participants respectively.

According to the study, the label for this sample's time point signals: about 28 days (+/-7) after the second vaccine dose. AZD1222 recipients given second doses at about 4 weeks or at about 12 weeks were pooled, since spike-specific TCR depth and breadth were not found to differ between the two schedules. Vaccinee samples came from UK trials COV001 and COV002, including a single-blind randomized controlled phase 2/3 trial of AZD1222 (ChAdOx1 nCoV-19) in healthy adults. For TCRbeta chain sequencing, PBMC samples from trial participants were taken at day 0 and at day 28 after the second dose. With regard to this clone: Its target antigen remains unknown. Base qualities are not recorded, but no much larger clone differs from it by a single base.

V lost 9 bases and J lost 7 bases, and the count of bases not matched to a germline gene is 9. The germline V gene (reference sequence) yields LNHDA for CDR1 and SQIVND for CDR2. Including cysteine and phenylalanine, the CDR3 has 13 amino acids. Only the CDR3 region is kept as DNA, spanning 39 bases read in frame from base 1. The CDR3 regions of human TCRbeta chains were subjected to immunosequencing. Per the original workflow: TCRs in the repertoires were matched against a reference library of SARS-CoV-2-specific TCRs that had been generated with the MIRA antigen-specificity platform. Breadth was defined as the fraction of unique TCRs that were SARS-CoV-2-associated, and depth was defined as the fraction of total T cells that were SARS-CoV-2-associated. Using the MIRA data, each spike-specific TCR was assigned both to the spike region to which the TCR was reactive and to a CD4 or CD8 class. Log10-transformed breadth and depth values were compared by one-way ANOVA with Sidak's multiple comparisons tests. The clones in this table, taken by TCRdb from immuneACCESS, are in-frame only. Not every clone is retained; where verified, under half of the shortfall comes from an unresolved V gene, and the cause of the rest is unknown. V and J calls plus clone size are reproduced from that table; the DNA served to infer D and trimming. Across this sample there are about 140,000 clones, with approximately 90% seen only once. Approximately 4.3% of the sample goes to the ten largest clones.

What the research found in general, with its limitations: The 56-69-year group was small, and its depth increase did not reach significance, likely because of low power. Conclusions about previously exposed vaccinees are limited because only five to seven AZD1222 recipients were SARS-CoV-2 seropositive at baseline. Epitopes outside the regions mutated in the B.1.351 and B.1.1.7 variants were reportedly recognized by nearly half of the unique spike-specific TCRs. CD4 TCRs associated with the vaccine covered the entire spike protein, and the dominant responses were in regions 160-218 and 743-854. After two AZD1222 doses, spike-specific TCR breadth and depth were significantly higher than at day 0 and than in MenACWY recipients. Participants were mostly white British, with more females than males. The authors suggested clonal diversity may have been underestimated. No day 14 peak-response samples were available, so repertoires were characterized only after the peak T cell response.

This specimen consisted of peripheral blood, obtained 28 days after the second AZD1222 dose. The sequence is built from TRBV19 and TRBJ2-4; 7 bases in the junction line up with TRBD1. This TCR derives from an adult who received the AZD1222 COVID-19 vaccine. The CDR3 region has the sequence CASHRGGANIQYF. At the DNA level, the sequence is TGTGCCAGCCACAGGGGTGGCGCGAACATTCAGTACTTC. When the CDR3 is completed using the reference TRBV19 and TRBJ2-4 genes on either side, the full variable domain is DGGITQSPKYLFRKEGQNVTLSCEQNLNHDAMYWYRQDPGQGLRLIYYSQIVNDFQKGDIAEGYSVSREKKESFPLTVTSAQKNPTAFYLCASHRGGANIQYFGAGTRLSVL.